This T cell receptor beta chain was obtained from a study of metastatic and nonmetastatic thyroid tumors. Across the study: Thyroid patients, malignant and benign, had repertoires compared across blood and tumor or nodule tissue.

Original handling: Built for papillary thyroid cancer, a distant-metastasis classifier drew on CDR3 differences across clinicopathological groups. TCRdb re-called the PCR reads through MiXCR. It is TCRdb's table, rather than the study itself, that gives the V and J calls and clone size. Among 15,000 to 20,000 clones listed, 30% to 35% were seen once. On this clone: Antigen specificity is unknown. The sample has other DNA sequences that encode this CDR3 too.

Patients were all untreated before their thyroid surgery. Study-level findings and limits: Relative to benign nodules, malignant thyroid tumors were reportedly characterized by significantly elevated TCR beta diversity in blood and tumor.

The origin of this receptor is a female donor with papillary thyroid cancer or a benign thyroid nodule (not recorded which). Some clones in this sample may be carry-over from other donors' samples. The sequenced sample consisted of tumor tissue.

CDR3: CASSTRQGGNSPLHF. DNA of the CDR3: TGTGCCAGCAGCACACGACAGGGAGGGAATTCACCCCTCCACTTT. This sequence joins TRBV28 and TRBJ1-6; 7 nucleotides line up with TRBD1. There are 15 residues in the CDR3. Germline assignment: CDR1 MDHEN and CDR2 SYDVKM. With V trimmed by 6 bases and J by 7 bases, 9 bases remained unmatched.